The 14 T cell receptor beta chains presented below share a single source sample, sequenced in a study of OX40 agonist ivuxolimab in advanced cancers. Clones were read by immunoSEQ multiplex PCR, and TCRdb kept only the in-frame ones, dropping some. Of approximately 82,000 clones listed, approximately 87% were seen once; the top ten hold 0.7% to 0.9%. Sample: CD4+ or CD8+ T cells sorted from blood, taken in a trial of the OX40 agonist ivuxolimab. Receptor source: an adult with an advanced solid tumor such as melanoma, head and neck, liver or kidney cancer.

The CDR3 reads CASSFLDLGYGYTF. The CDR3 DNA is TGTGCCAGCAGCTTTCTGGACTTAGGCTATGGCTACACCTTC. V usage is TRBV11-2 and J usage is TRBJ1-2; D remains ambiguous. The V gene's germline CDR1 is SGHAT and CDR2 FQNNGV. CDR3 length: 14 amino acids. The V gene lost 3 bases and the J gene lost 4 bases, with 12 bases spanning the gap.

V usage is TRBV7-3 and J usage is TRBJ1-1, with TRBD1 matching 7 bases. Germline V lookup: CDR1 SGHTA, CDR2 FQGTGA. V trimming: 5 bases; J trimming: 4 bases; junction bases outside the gene matches: 10. There are 15 residues in the CDR3. CDR3 DNA: TGTGCCAGCAGCCCCAGAACAGGGGATGCCACTGAAGCTTTCTTT. Encoded protein: CASSPRTGDATEAFF.

The chain uses TRBV19 and TRBJ2-5; D possibly corresponds to TRBD2 (5 bases). Germline V gives CDR1 LNHDA, CDR2 SQIVND (reference sequence). V was trimmed by 6 bases and J by 4 bases, leaving 12 bases between them. The CDR3 sequence is 13 residues long. Written as DNA, the CDR3 is TGTGCCAGTAGCGGAGGCCGTATAGAGACCCAGTACTTC. This sequence encodes CASSGGRIETQYF.

This chain links TRBV11-2 with TRBJ2-3; no reliable D call. The CDR3 is 13 amino acids. Germline assignment: CDR1 SGHAT and CDR2 FQNNGV. Trimming shortened V by 5 bases and J by 0 bases, and 6 bases separated the two germline ends. The CDR3 protein is CASSPGSTDTQYF. The CDR3, as DNA: TGTGCCAGCAGCCCCGGAAGCACAGATACGCAGTATTTT.

In its sample, this clone was seen a few times. The CDR3 DNA is TGTGCCAGCAGTCTACAGGAACAGACCCAGTACTTC. Residues: CASSLQEQTQYF. This sequence joins TRBV6-6 and TRBJ2-5; TRBD1 might be the D (5 bases). CDR1 and CDR2 from the germline V gene are MNHNY and SVGAGI (reference sequence). The CDR3 covers 12 residues. Trimming cost V 5 bases and J 6 bases, with 10 bases left between them.

The chain uses TRBV5-5 and TRBJ1-2; D gene uncertain. The ends were cut back, 0 bases at V and 4 bases at J, with 13 bases in the middle. CDR1 is SGHKS and CDR2 is YYEKEE in the germline V gene (reference sequence). The length of the CDR3 is 15 residues. In nucleotides, the CDR3 is TGTGCCAGCAGCTTGGAGAGGGTATTCGCCTATGGCTACACCTTC. Amino acids: CASSLERVFAYGYTF.

The chain employs TRBV5-6 and TRBJ2-5; 10 bases match TRBD1. Germline CDR1 reads SGHDT; CDR2 reads YYEEEE. The trim removed 0 bases at V and 0 bases at J, leaving 2 bases unmatched. The CDR3 contains 16 residues. The CDR3 here is CASSLAGTGDQETQYF. CDR3 sequence (DNA): TGTGCCAGCAGCTTGGCCGGGACAGGGGACCAAGAGACCCAGTACTTC.

The chain has TRBV9 and TRBJ1-2, with TRBD1 matching 8 bases. There are 15 residues in the CDR3. Germline CDR1 reads SGDLS; CDR2 reads YYNGEE. Trimming removed 4 bases from V and 4 bases from J; junction bases left unmatched: 9. The chain's CDR3 is CASSSRQGTSYGYTF. Here the CDR3 DNA reads TGTGCCAGCAGCTCCCGACAGGGGACCTCCTATGGCTACACCTTC.

The genes are TRBV30 and TRBJ2-5, with D possibly TRBD2 on 5 matching bases. The CDR3 length is 15 residues. Germline V gene lookup returns CDR1 GTSNPN and CDR2 SVGIG (reference sequence). Trimming shortened V by 3 bases and J by 1 base, and 15 bases separated the two germline ends. CDR3 region: CAWRSANGLQETQYF. The CDR3 DNA sequence: TGTGCCTGGAGATCGGCGAACGGACTCCAAGAGACCCAGTACTTC.

The chain is built from TRBV6-5 and TRBJ2-7; 14 nucleotides match TRBD2. This CDR3 is built from 14 residues. The J segment lost 3 bases and the V segment lost 5 bases, leaving 0 bases of the junction unmatched. Germline V lookup: CDR1 MNHEY, CDR2 SVGAGI. The CDR3 region has the DNA TGTGCCAGCAGTGGGACTAGCGGGGGCTACGAGCAGTACTTC. Encoded protein: CASSGTSGGYEQYF.

J is TRBJ2-1 and V is TRBV6-6, with TRBD1 matching over 9 bases. The V segment lost 7 bases and the J segment 2 bases; nucleotides outside the gene matches: 3. The CDR3 runs 14 residues. CDR1 and CDR2 (germline): MNHNY, SVGAGI (reference sequence). CDR3 bases: TGTGCCAGCAAGGACAGGGGTCCCTACAATGAGCAGTTCTTC. Its protein is CASKDRGPYNEQFF.

The CDR3 bases are TGTGCCAGCGCAGAAGGCCTTAACTATGGCTACACCTTC. Translation: CASAEGLNYGYTF. V is TRBV2 and J is TRBJ1-2; no firm D call. Trimming pared 8 bases from V and 1 base from J, leaving 11 bases between. Per germline, CDR1 SNHLY and CDR2 FYNNEI. The CDR3 totals 13 residues. Full variable domain (outside the CDR3, taken from reference TRBV2 and TRBJ1-2): EPEVTQTPSHQVTQMGQEVILRCVPISNHLYFYWYRQILGQKVEFLVSFYNNEISEKSEIFDDQFSVERPDGSNFTLKIRSTKLEDSAMYFCASAEGLNYGYTFGSGTRLTVV.

V usage is TRBV5-1 and J usage is TRBJ2-1, with a possible D match to TRBD1 (7 bases). Trimming shortened V by 4 bases and J by 8 bases, and 22 bases separated the two germline ends. CDR1 SGHRS and CDR2 YFSETQ come from the germline V gene. The CDR3 runs 16 residues. CDR3 coding DNA: TGCGCCAGCAGCCCCCAGGGGGTGGCGGGGAGTTATGAGCAGTTCTTC. This gives the protein CASSPQGVAGSYEQFF.

The rearrangement joins TRBV29-1 to TRBJ1-5; D remains ambiguous. Germline loops: CDR1 SQVTM, CDR2 ANQGSEA. V lost 3 bases to trimming and J lost 3 bases, with 9 bases between them. The CDR3 loop spans 13 amino acids. This CDR3 is CSVEFQPNQPQHF. The CDR3 coding sequence is TGCAGCGTTGAGTTCCAGCCCAATCAGCCCCAGCATTTT.